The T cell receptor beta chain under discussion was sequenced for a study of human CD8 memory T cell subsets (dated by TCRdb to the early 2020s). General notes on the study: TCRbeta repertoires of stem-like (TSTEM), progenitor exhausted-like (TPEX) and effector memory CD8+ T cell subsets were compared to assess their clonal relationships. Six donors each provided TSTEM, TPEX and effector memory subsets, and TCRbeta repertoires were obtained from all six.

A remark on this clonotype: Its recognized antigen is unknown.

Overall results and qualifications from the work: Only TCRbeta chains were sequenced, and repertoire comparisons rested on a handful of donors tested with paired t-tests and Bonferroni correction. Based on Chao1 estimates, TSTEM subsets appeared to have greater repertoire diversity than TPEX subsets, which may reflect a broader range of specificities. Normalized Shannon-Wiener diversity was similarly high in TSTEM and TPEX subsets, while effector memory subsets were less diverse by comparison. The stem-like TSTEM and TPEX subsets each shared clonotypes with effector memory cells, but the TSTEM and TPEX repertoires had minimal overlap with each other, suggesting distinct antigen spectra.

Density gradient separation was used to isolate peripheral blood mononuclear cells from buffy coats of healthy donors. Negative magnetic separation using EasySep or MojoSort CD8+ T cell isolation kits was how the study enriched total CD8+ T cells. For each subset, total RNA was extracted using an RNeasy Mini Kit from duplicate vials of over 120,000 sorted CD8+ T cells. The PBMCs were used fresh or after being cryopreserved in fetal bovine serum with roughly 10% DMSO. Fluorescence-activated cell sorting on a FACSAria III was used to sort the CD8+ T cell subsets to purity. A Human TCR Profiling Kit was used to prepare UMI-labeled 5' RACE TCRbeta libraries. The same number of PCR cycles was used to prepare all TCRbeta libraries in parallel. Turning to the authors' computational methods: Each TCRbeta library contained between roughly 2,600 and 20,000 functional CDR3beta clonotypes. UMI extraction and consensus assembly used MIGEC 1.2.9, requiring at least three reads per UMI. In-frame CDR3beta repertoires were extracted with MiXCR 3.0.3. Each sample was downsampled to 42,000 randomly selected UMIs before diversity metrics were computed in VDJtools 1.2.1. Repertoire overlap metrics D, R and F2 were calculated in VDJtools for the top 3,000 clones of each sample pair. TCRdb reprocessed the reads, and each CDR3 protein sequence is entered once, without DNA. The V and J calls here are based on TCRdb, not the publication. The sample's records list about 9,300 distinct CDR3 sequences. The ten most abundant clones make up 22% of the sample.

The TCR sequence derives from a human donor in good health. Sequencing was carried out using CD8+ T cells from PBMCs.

CDR3 sequence: CASSSPDRAGYTF. Here the chain combines TRBV7-9 and TRBJ1-2; TCRdb picks TRBD1, but there is no DNA to check that call. CDR3 length: 13 amino acids, cysteine to phenylalanine. No DNA is given. The CDR1 and CDR2 encoded by the germline V gene (reference sequence) are SEHNR and FQNEAQ. Reference TRBV7-9 and TRBJ1-2 proteins supply the regions before and after the CDR3; the full variable domain is: DTGVSQNPRHKITKRGQNVTFRCDPISEHNRLYWYRQTLGQGPEFLTYFQNEAQLEKSRLLSDRFSAERPKGSFSTLEIQRTEQGDSAMYLCASSSPDRAGYTFGSGTRLTVV.